A selection of T cell receptor beta chains follows, all from one sample in a study of OX40 agonist ivuxolimab in advanced cancers. Sequenced by immunoSEQ multiplex PCR; TCRdb stores in-frame clones only, minus some. The sample has about 51,000 clones; roughly 80% are singletons. The sample was CD4+ or CD8+ T cells sorted from blood, taken in a trial of the OX40 agonist ivuxolimab. These TCRs come from an adult with an advanced solid tumor such as melanoma, head and neck, liver or kidney cancer. Both conserved end residues are trimmed from each CDR3.

J	V	CDR3
NA	TRBV7-6	ASSLGGTGFIPYEQY
TRBJ2-3	TRBV19	ASSSGLAGGLDTQY
TRBJ1-1	TRBV7-2	ASSSGAGQKEVYTEAF
TRBJ2-1	TRBV15	TTSRVFGQAHEQF
TRBJ2-4	TRBV2	ASRRGTLAKNIQY
TRBJ2-7	TRBV28	ASSSAAGDPEQY
TRBJ2-7	TRBV5-1	ASSLAPQGEQY
TRBJ2-1	TRBV7-2	ASSLAQGSYNEQF
TRBJ1-6	TRBV2	ASSEVQQGPNSPLH
TRBJ1-2	TRBV11-2	ASSSSRGPMGGYT
TRBJ1-5	TRBV18	ASSPTDQPQH
TRBJ1-4	TRBV30	AWNKLAHGRGNEKLF
TRBJ2-7	TRBV2	ASSARWPFAYEQY
TRBJ2-1	TRBV5-1	ASSRSRTSGGSYEQF
TRBJ2-1	TRBV7-6	ASSLRAGTYNEQF
TRBJ2-3	TRBV9	ASSVFDDTDTQY
TRBJ2-5	TRBV27	ASRLAGGEVTQY
TRBJ2-7	TRBV6-5	ASSYSRGNEQY
TRBJ1-5	TRBV6-6	ASSPQTGGDNQPQH
TRBJ2-1	TRBV13	ASSFGQRELEQF
TRBJ2-1	TRBV5-4	ASSLRLAGDNEQF
TRBJ1-5	TRBV2	ASSEEYYSNQPQH
TRBJ1-6	TRBV2	ASSEGQIFAGRSPLH
TRBJ2-5	TRBV9	ASSRSGTPQETQY
TRBJ2-1	TRBV6-1	ASSLGGPSYNEQF
TRBJ1-4	TRBV6-5	ASTRTGAEAEKLF
TRBJ2-5	TRBV29-1	SVMWAGETQY
TRBJ2-1	TRBV19	ASSIQAGVGNEQF
TRBJ2-7	TRBV28	ASRGTGDEQY
TRBJ2-2	TRBV7-3	ASSLRLADTGELF
TRBJ2-7	TRBV11-3	ASSYDGTGGYEQY
TRBJ1-5	TRBV6-6	ASSEIDYSNQPQH
TRBJ2-4	TRBV11-1	ASSSGLAVGKNIQY
TRBJ1-2	TRBV29-1	SAGSQLRGDYGYT
TRBJ2-1	TRBV10-1	ASSEGASGRTRGAYNEQF
TRBJ1-5	TRBV7-3	ASSPTGGNQPQH
TRBJ2-7	TRBV6-1	ASSAAWGGALSYEQY
TRBJ2-7	TRBV27	ASSLGDRRAGKQY
TRBJ1-4	TRBV5-4	ASSPSGRVEKLF
TRBJ2-3	TRBV6-1	ASSEGAHDIRTDTQY
TRBJ1-5	TRBV18	ASSPQDSNQPQH
TRBJ1-5	TRBV2	ASAELDSIQH
TRBJ2-7	TRBV5-1	ASSQSGSYEQY
TRBJ2-1	TRBV5-1	ASNRRTSGNNEQF
TRBJ2-1	TRBV28	ASNIGSNEQF
TRBJ1-4	TRBV7-6	ASSPGLLLGKLF
TRBJ2-7	TRBV5-1	ASSSGLAGVYEQY
TRBJ1-5	TRBV27	ASTPWAGTGREKQPQH
TRBJ1-4	TRBV5-1	ASSLDPGGKGEKLF
TRBJ2-1	TRBV10-3	ATGGQERDEQF
TRBJ1-1	TRBV28	ASRTPGRMETEAF
TRBJ2-7	TRBV25-1	ASRGTDTYEQY
TRBJ1-5	TRBV18	ASSPRDRGPNQPQH
TRBJ1-2	TRBV5-4	ASSLVRTRDGYT